Each of the 2 T cell receptor beta chains below was sequenced from the same sample in a study of T cells of healthy individuals. TCRdb fed the 5' RACE reads into MiXCR, producing one record per CDR3 protein. The profile shows 85,000 to 100,000 distinct CDR3 sequences, 17% of them singletons. These receptors came from a human donor in good health.

This clonotype has only a few counts. The CDR3 DNA sequence: TGTGCCAGCAGAACAGGCGGGACTAGCGGGACCCACGAGCAGTACTTC. Translating it yields CASRTGGTSGTHEQYF. J is TRBJ2-7 and V is TRBV28; TRBD2 agrees at 13 bases. The germline V gene encodes CDR1 MDHEN and CDR2 SYDVKM. CDR3 length equals 16 residues. The V gene end was trimmed by 6 bases and the J gene end by 5 bases; junction bases not matched to a gene: 10.

This clonotype was found a few times. V gene TRBV2 combines with J gene TRBJ1-5; TRBD1 might be the D (5 bases). V lost 7 bases and J lost 4, with 14 bases in between. The CDR3 spans 14 residues. Germline V gene sequence: CDR1 SNHLY, CDR2 FYNNEI. This CDR3 reads CASTGGGSNQPQHF. CDR3 DNA: TGTGCCAGCACCGGGGGAGGGTCTAATCAGCCCCAGCATTTT.